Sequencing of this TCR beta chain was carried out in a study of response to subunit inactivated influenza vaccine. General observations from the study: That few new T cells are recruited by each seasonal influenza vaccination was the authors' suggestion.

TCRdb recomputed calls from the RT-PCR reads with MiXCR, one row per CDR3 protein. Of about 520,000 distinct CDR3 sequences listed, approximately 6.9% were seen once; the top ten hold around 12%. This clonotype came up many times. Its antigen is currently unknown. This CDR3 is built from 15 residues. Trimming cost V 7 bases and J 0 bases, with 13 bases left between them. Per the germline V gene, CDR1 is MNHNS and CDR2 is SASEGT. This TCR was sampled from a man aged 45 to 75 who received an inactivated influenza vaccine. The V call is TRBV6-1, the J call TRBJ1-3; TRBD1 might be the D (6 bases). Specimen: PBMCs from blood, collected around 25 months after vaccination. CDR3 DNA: TGTGCCAGCAAACCCGGGACACTCTCTGGAAACACCATATATTTT. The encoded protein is CASKPGTLSGNTIYF.